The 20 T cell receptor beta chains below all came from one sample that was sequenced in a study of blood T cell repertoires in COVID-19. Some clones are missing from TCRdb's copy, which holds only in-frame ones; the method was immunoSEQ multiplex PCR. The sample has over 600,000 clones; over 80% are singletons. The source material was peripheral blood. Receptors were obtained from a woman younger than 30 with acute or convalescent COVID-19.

Written as DNA, the CDR3 is TGTGCCAGCAGTCCAGGGACAGGGGGCTTCAATGAGCAGTTCTTC. This encodes CASSPGTGGFNEQFF. This chain joins TRBV27 and TRBJ2-1, with 12 bases that match TRBD1. CDR1 and CDR2 from the germline V gene are MNHEY and SMNVEV (reference sequence). J was trimmed by 6 bases and V by 5 bases; bases with no gene match: 5. The CDR3 runs 15 residues.

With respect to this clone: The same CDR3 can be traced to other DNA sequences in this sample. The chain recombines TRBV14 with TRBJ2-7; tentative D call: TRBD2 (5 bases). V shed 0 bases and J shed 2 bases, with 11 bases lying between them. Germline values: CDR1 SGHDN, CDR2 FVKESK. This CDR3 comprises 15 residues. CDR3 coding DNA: TGTGCCAGCAGCCAAGAAACGGGGAGCGCCTACGAGCAGTACTTC. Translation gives CASSQETGSAYEQYF.

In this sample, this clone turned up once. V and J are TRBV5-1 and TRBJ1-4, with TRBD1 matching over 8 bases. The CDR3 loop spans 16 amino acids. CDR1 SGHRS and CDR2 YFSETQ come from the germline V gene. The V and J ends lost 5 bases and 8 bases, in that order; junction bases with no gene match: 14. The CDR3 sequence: CASRQTRTGMGEKLFF. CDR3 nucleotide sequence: TGCGCCAGCAGACAAACCAGGACAGGGATGGGAGAAAAACTGTTTTTT.

In DNA form, the CDR3 reads TGTGCCAGTAGCCCTGGGACAGGGTGGATAGGCACTGAAGCTTTCTTT. This translates into CASSPGTGWIGTEAFF. V is TRBV19 and J is TRBJ1-1; 9 bases line up with TRBD1. Germline assignment: CDR1 LNHDA and CDR2 SQIVND (reference sequence). Trimming cost V 6 bases and J 4 bases; bases outside gene matches: 12. The CDR3 extends over 16 amino acids.

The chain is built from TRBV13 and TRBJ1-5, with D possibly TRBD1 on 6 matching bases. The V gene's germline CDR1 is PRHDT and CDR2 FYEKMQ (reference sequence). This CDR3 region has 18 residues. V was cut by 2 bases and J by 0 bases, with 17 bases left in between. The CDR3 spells CASSLRLLRTVSNQPQHF. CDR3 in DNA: TGTGCCAGCAGCTTACGACTCCTCCGGACAGTTAGCAATCAGCCCCAGCATTTT. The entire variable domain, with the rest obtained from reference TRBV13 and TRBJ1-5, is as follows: AAGVIQSPRHLIKEKRETATLKCYPIPRHDTVYWYQQGPGQDPQFLISFYEKMQSDKGSIPDRFSAQQFSDYHSELNMSSLELGDSALYFCASSLRLLRTVSNQPQHFGDGTRLSIL.

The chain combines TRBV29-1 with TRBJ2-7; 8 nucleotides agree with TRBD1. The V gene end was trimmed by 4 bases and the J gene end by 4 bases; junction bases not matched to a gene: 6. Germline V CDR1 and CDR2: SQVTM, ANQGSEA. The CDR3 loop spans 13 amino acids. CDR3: CSVVDRVGYEQYF. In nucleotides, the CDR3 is TGCAGCGTTGTGGACAGGGTAGGGTACGAGCAGTACTTC.

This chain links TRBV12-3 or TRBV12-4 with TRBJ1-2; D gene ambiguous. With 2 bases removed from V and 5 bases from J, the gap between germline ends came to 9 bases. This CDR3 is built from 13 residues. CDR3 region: CASSLRGGYGYTF. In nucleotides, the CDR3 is TGTGCCAGCAGTTTACGCGGAGGATATGGCTACACCTTC.

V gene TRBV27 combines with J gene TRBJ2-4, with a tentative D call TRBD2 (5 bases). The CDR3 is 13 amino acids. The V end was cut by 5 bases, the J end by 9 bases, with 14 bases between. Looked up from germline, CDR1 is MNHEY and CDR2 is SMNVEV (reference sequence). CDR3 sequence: CASSAHGVSIQYF. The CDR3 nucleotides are TGTGCCAGCAGTGCACACGGGGTGAGCATTCAGTACTTC.

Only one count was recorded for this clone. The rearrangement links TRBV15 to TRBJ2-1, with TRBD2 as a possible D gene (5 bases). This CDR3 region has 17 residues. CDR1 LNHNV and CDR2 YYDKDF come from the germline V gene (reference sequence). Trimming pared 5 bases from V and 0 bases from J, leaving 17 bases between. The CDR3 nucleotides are TGTGCCACCAGCGAAAAGGAGGTCTACCCCTCCTACAATGAGCAGTTCTTC. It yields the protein CATSEKEVYPSYNEQFF. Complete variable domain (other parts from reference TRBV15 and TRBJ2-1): DAMVIQNPRYQVTQFGKPVTLSCSQTLNHNVMYWYQQKSSQAPKLLFHYYDKDFNNEADTPDNFQSRRPNTSFCFLDIRSPGLGDTAMYLCATSEKEVYPSYNEQFFGPGTRLTVL.

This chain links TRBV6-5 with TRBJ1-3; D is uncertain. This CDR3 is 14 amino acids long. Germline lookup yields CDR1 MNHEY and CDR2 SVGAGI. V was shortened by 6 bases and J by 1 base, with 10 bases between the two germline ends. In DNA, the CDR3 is TGTGCCAGCAGAGCCGCGGGGTCTGGAAACACCATATATTTT. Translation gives CASRAAGSGNTIYF.

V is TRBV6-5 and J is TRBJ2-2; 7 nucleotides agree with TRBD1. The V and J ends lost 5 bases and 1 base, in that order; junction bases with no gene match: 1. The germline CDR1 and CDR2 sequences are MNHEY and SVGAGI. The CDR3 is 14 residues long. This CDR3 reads CASSRTGNTGELFF. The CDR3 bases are TGTGCCAGCAGTAGGACAGGGAACACCGGGGAGCTGTTTTTT.

CDR3 amino acids: CASNFGVGTAYYGYTF. CDR3 nucleotide sequence: TGTGCCAGCAACTTCGGCGTAGGGACAGCCTACTATGGCTACACCTTC. The chain carries TRBV7-2 and TRBJ1-2; 7 bases are a match to TRBD1. The CDR3 runs 16 residues. J lost 3 bases, V lost 7 bases, and 14 bases had no gene match. The germline gives CDR1 SGHTA, CDR2 FQGNSA.

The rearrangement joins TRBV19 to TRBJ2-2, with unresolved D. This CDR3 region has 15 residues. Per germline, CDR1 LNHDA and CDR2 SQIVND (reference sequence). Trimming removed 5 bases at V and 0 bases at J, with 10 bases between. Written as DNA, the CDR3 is TGTGCCAGTAGTGTTGTTCAGACGAACACCGGGGAGCTGTTTTTT. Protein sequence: CASSVVQTNTGELFF.

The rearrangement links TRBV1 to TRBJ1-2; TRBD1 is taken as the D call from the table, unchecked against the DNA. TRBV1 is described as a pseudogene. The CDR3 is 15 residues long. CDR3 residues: CTSSFAGESGYGYTF. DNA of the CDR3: TGCACCAGCAGCTTCGCAGGGGAGTCGGGGTATGGCTACACCTTC.

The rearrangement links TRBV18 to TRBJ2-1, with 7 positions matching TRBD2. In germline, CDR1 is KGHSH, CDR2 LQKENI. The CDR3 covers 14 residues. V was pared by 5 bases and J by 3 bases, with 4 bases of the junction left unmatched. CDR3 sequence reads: CASSVGEGYNEQFF. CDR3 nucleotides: TGTGCCAGCTCAGTAGGGGAGGGCTACAATGAGCAGTTCTTC.

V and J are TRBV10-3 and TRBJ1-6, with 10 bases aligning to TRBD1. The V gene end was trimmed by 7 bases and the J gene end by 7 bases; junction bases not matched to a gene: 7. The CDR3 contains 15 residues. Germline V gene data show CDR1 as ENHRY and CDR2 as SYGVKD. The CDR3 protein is CAITPTGGENSPLHF. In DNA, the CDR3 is TGTGCCATCACTCCGACAGGGGGCGAAAATTCACCCCTCCACTTT.

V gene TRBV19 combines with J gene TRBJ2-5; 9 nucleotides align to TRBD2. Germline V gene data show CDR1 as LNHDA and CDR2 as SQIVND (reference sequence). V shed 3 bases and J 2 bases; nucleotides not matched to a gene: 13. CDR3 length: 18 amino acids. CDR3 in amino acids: CASSIGGERGALQETQYF. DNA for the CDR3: TGTGCCAGTAGTATTGGAGGGGAGCGGGGGGCCCTTCAAGAGACCCAGTACTTC.

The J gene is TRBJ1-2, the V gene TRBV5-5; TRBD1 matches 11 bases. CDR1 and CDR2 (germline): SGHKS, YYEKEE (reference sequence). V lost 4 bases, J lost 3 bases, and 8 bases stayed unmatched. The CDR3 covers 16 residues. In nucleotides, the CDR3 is TGTGCCAGCAGCCCGTCTAAGGGACAGGGGGACTATGGCTACACCTTC. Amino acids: CASSPSKGQGDYGYTF.

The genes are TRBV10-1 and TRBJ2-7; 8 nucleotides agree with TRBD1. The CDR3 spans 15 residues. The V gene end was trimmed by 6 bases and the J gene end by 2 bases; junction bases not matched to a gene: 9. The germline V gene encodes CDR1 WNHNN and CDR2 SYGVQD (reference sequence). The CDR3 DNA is TGCGCCAGCAGGCCACAGGGGGGAAAAGCCTACGAGCAGTACTTC. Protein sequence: CASRPQGGKAYEQYF.

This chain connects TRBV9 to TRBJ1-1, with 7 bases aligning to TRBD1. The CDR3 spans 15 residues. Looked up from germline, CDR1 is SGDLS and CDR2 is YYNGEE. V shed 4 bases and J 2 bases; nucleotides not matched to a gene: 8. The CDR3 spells CASSTHRTGNTEAFF. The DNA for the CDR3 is TGTGCCAGCAGCACGCACCGGACAGGCAACACTGAAGCTTTCTTT.